Listed here are 5 T cell receptor beta chains from one sample, sequenced in a study of shared clonotypes between healthy human individuals. Profiled with immunoSEQ multiplex PCR; TCRdb holds only in-frame clones, not every one. The sample yields 1.5 million to 1.9 million clones, around 98% seen once. Sequenced material: naive CD4+ T cells sorted from blood. Subset in this sample: CD45RA+ positively selected. The receptor source for this set is a man aged 25-40 years in good health.

The gene calls are TRBV18 and TRBJ2-3; D is unresolved. Germline V gene data show CDR1 as KGHSH and CDR2 as LQKENI. This CDR3 spans 15 amino acids. The germline V and J ends were trimmed by 6 bases and 5 bases, with 18 bases remaining between them. Here the CDR3 DNA reads TGTGCCAGCTCCCCTGAGACCAATACGAGAGATACGCAGTATTTT. Amino acid sequence: CASSPETNTRDTQYF.

This chain links TRBV6-4 with TRBJ1-2, with D possibly TRBD1 on 6 matching bases. V was pared by 0 bases and J by 3 bases, with 17 bases between. CDR1 MRHNA and CDR2 SNTAGT come from the germline V gene. The CDR3 contains 17 residues. The CDR3 loop is CASSDSGRGSQYYGYTF. CDR3 in DNA: TGTGCCAGCAGTGACTCGGGCAGGGGATCCCAATACTATGGCTACACCTTC.

Note on this clone: Different DNA sequences within this sample yield the same CDR3. This chain joins TRBV28 and TRBJ2-3; a possible D gene is TRBD1 (5 bases). The CDR3 sequence is 13 residues long. Germline values: CDR1 MDHEN, CDR2 SYDVKM. Trimming left V 6 bases short and J 3 bases short, with 10 bases between. The CDR3 is CASSLPGTDTQYF. The CDR3 DNA sequence: TGTGCCAGCAGCCTACCAGGGACAGATACGCAGTATTTT. Looking up the rest from reference TRBV28 and TRBJ2-3 gives the full variable domain: DVKVTQSSRYLVKRTGEKVFLECVQDMDHENMFWYRQDPGLGLRLIYFSYDVKMKEKGDIPEGYSVSREKKERFSLILESASTNQTSMYLCASSLPGTDTQYFGPGTRLTVL.

This clone came up once. This chain uses TRBV4-3 with TRBJ2-1; unclear D gene. CDR3 size: 17 residues. Germline assignment: CDR1 LGHNA and CDR2 YSLEER. The germline V and J ends were trimmed by 0 bases and 3 bases, with 15 bases remaining between them. The CDR3 nucleotides read TGCGCCAGCAGCCAAGATTGGGCGGAGAGATTCTACAATGAGCAGTTCTTC. It is translated as CASSQDWAERFYNEQFF.

The CDR3 region is CASSYSGPRTDTQYF. The CDR3 nucleotides are TGTGCCAGCAGTTACTCAGGCCCCCGCACAGATACGCAGTATTTT. This chain joins TRBV6-8 and TRBJ2-3, with unresolved D. V gave up 0 bases and J gave up 1 base, with 8 bases separating them. CDR3 length: 15 amino acids. Germline loops: CDR1 MNHGY, CDR2 SAAAGT.